This T cell receptor beta chain was identified in a study of T cell responses to AZD1222 COVID-19 vaccine. For this clone: Its target is unknown.

The CDR3 has 15 amino acids. Germline values: CDR1 MNHNY, CDR2 SVGAGI (reference sequence). Trimming took 2 bases from V and 6 from J, leaving 11 bases between them. Clones were read by immunoSEQ multiplex PCR, and TCRdb kept only the in-frame ones, dropping some. The data contain fewer than 90,000 clones, roughly 87% of them singletons. Study-level findings and limits: Repertoire samples came only from after the peak T cell response. Spike regions recognized by vaccine-associated CD4 TCRs spanned the protein, led by 160-218 and 743-854. Increased Spike-specific TCR breadth and depth were observed after two AZD1222 doses. There were mostly white British donors and more females than males, and clonal diversity was possibly underestimated.

The TCR sequence derives from an adult in good health. This chain joins TRBV6-6 and TRBJ1-6; perhaps TRBD1 as D (5 bases). The material was peripheral blood, obtained on day 0 of AZD1222 vaccination. The DNA for the CDR3 is TGTGCCAGCAGTTACGAGGGGTGGCGTAATTCACCCCTCCACTTT. Translated, it gives CASSYEGWRNSPLHF.